This passage covers 31 T cell receptor beta chains from one sample sequenced in a study of T cells in Graves' hyperthyroidism and ophthalmopathy. Authors of the study amplified TCR beta CDR3 regions from RNA transcripts. RT-PCR in the first round (using the HTBI primer set) targeted the TCR CDR3. TCRdb reprocessed the multiplex PCR reads with MiXCR, giving one entry per CDR3 protein. The sample has 360,000 or so distinct CDR3 sequences; 15% to 20% are singletons. Sequencing used blood. These receptors were collected from a woman under 30 with Graves' hyperthyroidism.

CDR3 in DNA: TGTGCCAGCTCTACCGGGGGGGCTGAAGCTTTCTTT. Its protein product is CASSTGGAEAFF. The chain carries TRBV18 and TRBJ1-1; tentative D call: TRBD1 (5 bases). Deletions cut 6 bases from V and 6 bases from J, with 11 bases between. Germline-derived CDR1 and CDR2 are KGHSH and LQKENI. The CDR3 covers 12 residues.

This clonotype has a count of ten or more. The chain employs TRBV27 and TRBJ1-6; TRBD1 agrees at 7 bases. From germline, CDR1 is MNHEY and CDR2 SMNVEV (reference sequence). The CDR3 totals 17 residues. V dropped 6 bases and J dropped 7; count of bases not matched to a gene: 15. In nucleotides, the CDR3 is TGTGCCAGCAGCCGGAGGGGGGAGGGGGCGCCCAATTCACCCCTCCACTTT. Amino acids: CASSRRGEGAPNSPLHF.

J is TRBJ2-7 and V is TRBV28, with 8 bases matching TRBD2. V was clipped by 10 bases and J by 3 bases; unmatched bases: 14. Germline V lookup: CDR1 MDHEN, CDR2 SYDVKM. This CDR3 has 15 amino acids. CDR3 nucleotide sequence: TGTGCCACCTCCTTGGGCGGGAGGAGGGACTACGAGCAGTACTTC. Protein sequence: CATSLGGRRDYEQYF.

J is TRBJ2-7 and V is TRBV12-3 or TRBV12-4, with 9 bases identical to TRBD1. V dropped 6 bases and J dropped 0; count of bases not matched to a gene: 6. This CDR3 comprises 15 residues. CDR3 amino acids: CASRDRDRDSYEQYF. CDR3 bases: TGTGCCAGCAGGGACCGGGACAGGGACTCCTACGAGCAGTACTTC.

Ten or more counts support this clonotype. The chain couples TRBV12-3 or TRBV12-4 to TRBJ2-2, with a tentative D call TRBD2 (5 bases). The V gene lost 6 bases and the J gene lost 8 bases, with 10 bases spanning the gap. CDR3 length equals 12 residues. The CDR3 sequence: CASSPGEGELFF. CDR3 nucleotide sequence: TGTGCCAGCAGCCCCGGGGAGGGGGAGCTGTTTTTT.

The DNA for the CDR3 is TGCGCCAGCAGCTGGGGACGGACGAGCCAAGAGACCCAGTACTTC. Translating gives CASSWGRTSQETQYF. The chain links TRBV5-1 to TRBJ2-5, with D tentatively TRBD1 or TRBD2 (5 bases each). The CDR3 consists of 15 residues. Trimming removed 3 bases at V and 1 base at J, with 13 bases between. CDR1 and CDR2 from the germline V gene are SGHRS and YFSETQ.

This clonotype was seen many times. The chain uses TRBV25-1 and TRBJ1-2, with a tentative D call TRBD1 (6 bases). Germline assignment: CDR1 MGHDK and CDR2 SYGVNS. The CDR3 length is 13 residues. Trimming removed 5 bases from V and 7 bases from J, with 14 bases in between. The DNA for the CDR3 is TGTGCCAGCAGTTCATGGGGGGGCCTTGGCTACACCTTC. It yields the protein CASSSWGGLGYTF.

The rearrangement uses TRBV27 and TRBJ2-2, with D unclear. V lost 3 bases to trimming and J lost 4 bases, with 12 bases between them. The CDR3 consists of 15 residues. Germline assignment: CDR1 MNHEY and CDR2 SMNVEV (reference sequence). The CDR3 sequence: CASSFVPRRTGELFF. The DNA of the CDR3 is TGTGCCAGCAGTTTTGTCCCGAGGCGCACCGGGGAGCTGTTTTTT.

This clonotype came up many times. The chain joins TRBV7-2 to TRBJ1-1; possibly TRBD1 for D (5 bases). V was shortened by 7 bases and J by 5 bases, with 14 bases between the two germline ends. The CDR3 length is 13 residues. Per the germline V gene, CDR1 is SGHTA and CDR2 is FQGNSA. The CDR3 region is CASNREGWTEAFF. CDR3 nucleotides: TGTGCCAGCAATAGGGAGGGGTGGACTGAAGCTTTCTTT.

This clonotype was recorded at least ten times. The chain employs TRBV2 and TRBJ1-6; D is ambiguous. CDR1 is SNHLY, CDR2 FYNNEI, per germline. The V end was cut by 7 bases, the J end by 8 bases, with 12 bases between. CDR3 length: 13 amino acids. The CDR3 DNA reads as TGTGCCAGCACTTGGCGTAGGGATTCACCCCTCCACTTT. Translated, it gives CASTWRRDSPLHF.

The rearrangement joins TRBV5-1 to TRBJ2-5; possibly TRBD2 for D (6 bases). This CDR3 is built from 14 residues. The germline V gene encodes CDR1 SGHRS and CDR2 YFSETQ. V lost 3 bases and J 4 bases, leaving 13 bases between the germline ends. In DNA form, the CDR3 reads TGCGCCAGCAGCTCGGCTAAGGGAGGAGAGACCCAGTACTTC. Translated, it gives CASSSAKGGETQYF.

This clonotype occurred many times. The chain couples TRBV3-1 to TRBJ1-3; D remains ambiguous. From germline, CDR1 is LGHDT and CDR2 YNNKEL (reference sequence). Trimming took 4 bases from V and 0 from J, leaving 10 bases between them. This CDR3 is built from 15 residues. The CDR3 DNA follows: TGTGCCAGCAGCCCAGAGGTGAGCTCTGGAAACACCATATATTTT. Protein: CASSPEVSSGNTIYF.

Worth noting for this clonotype: Just one base apart from a much larger clone, this may be a read error. This chain links TRBV5-1 with TRBJ1-6; D gene uncertain. CDR3 length: 14 amino acids. CDR1 SGHRS and CDR2 YFSETQ come from the germline V gene. CDR3 in amino acids: CAISLRTDNSPLHF. The CDR3 DNA is TGCGCCATCAGCTTGAGAACAGATAATTCACCCCTCCACTTT.

This clonotype occurred many times. V and J are TRBV12-3 or TRBV12-4 and TRBJ1-1; maybe TRBD1 (5 bases). The CDR3 runs to 14 residues. V dropped 2 bases and J dropped 5 bases, with 12 bases sitting between them. The CDR3 is CASSLQGGGTEAFF. For the CDR3, the DNA is TGTGCCAGCAGTTTACAGGGAGGAGGGACTGAAGCTTTCTTT.

The chain combines TRBV28 with TRBJ2-3; 8 nucleotides align to TRBD1. V was clipped by 5 bases and J by 1 base; unmatched bases: 11. Germline V gene data show CDR1 as MDHEN and CDR2 as SYDVKM. This CDR3 is 17 amino acids long. The CDR3 loop is CASSSQGAGSGTDTQYF. CDR3 sequence (DNA): TGTGCCAGCAGTAGCCAGGGGGCGGGTTCTGGCACAGATACGCAGTATTTT.

The sample holds many counts of this clonotype. The J gene is TRBJ2-7, the V gene TRBV19; 8 bases are shared with TRBD1. With 1 base clipped from V and 0 bases from J, the junction kept 2 bases outside the gene matches. Germline CDR1 and CDR2: LNHDA and SQIVND (reference sequence). CDR3 size: 15 residues. CDR3 amino acids: CASSIGTGSSYEQYF. In nucleotides, the CDR3 is TGTGCCAGTAGTATAGGGACAGGGTCCTCCTACGAGCAGTACTTC. Variable domain in full (rest from reference TRBV19 and TRBJ2-7): DGGITQSPKYLFRKEGQNVTLSCEQNLNHDAMYWYRQDPGQGLRLIYYSQIVNDFQKGDIAEGYSVSREKKESFPLTVTSAQKNPTAFYLCASSIGTGSSYEQYFGPGTRLTVT.

This clonotype was seen at least ten times. The chain carries TRBV11-1 and TRBJ1-5; D gene uncertain. Germline CDR1 SGHAT, CDR2 FQDESV (reference sequence). Trimming pared 1 base from V and 3 bases from J, leaving 4 bases between. The CDR3 consists of 13 residues. The CDR3 protein is CASSLVPNQPQHF. The CDR3 DNA is TGTGCCAGCAGCTTAGTCCCCAATCAGCCCCAGCATTTT.

This clonotype showed up just a few times. V is TRBV19 and J is TRBJ2-6, with TRBD1 identical over 8 bases. V lost 2 bases and J lost 2; bases outside the gene matches: 5. Germline V lookup: CDR1 LNHDA, CDR2 SQIVND (reference sequence). There are 17 residues in the CDR3. The CDR3 loop reads CASSIFRGLAGANVLTF. For the CDR3, the DNA is TGTGCCAGTAGTATATTCAGGGGGCTCGCTGGGGCCAACGTCCTGACTTTC.

This clonotype was seen at least ten times. The rearrangement links TRBV7-8 to TRBJ1-2; D perhaps matches TRBD1 (5 bases). Germline V gene data show CDR1 as SGHVS and CDR2 as FQNEAQ. The CDR3 length is 15 residues. The V end was cut by 2 bases, the J end by 3 bases, with 13 bases between. In nucleotides, the CDR3 is TGTGCCAGCAGCTTAATTCATGGACAATACTATGGCTACACCTTC. Residues: CASSLIHGQYYGYTF.

This clonotype was detected ten times or more. CDR3 loop: CSVAAGGPGETQYF. CDR3 in DNA: TGCAGCGTTGCGGCGGGGGGGCCGGGAGAGACCCAGTACTTC. This rearrangement joins TRBV29-1 to TRBJ2-5; TRBD2 aligns across 9 bases. This CDR3 spans 14 amino acids. V lost 4 bases to trimming and J lost 4 bases; unmatched junction nucleotides: 7. From germline, CDR1 is SQVTM and CDR2 ANQGSEA. The full variable domain, rest sourced from reference TRBV29-1 and TRBJ2-5, is SAVISQKPSRDICQRGTSLTIQCQVDSQVTMMFWYRQQPGQSLTLIATANQGSEATYESGFVIDKFPISRPNLTFSTLTVSNMSPEDSSIYLCSVAAGGPGETQYFGPGTRLLVL.

This clonotype was recorded at least ten times. V usage is TRBV19 and J usage is TRBJ2-2; D is undetermined. This CDR3 region has 13 residues. Trimming pared 4 bases from V and 5 bases from J, leaving 8 bases between. Germline V CDR1 and CDR2: LNHDA, SQIVND (reference sequence). The CDR3 here is CASSKVRTGELFF. The CDR3 region has the DNA TGTGCCAGTAGTAAGGTTAGAACCGGGGAGCTGTTTTTT.

This clonotype has a count of ten or more. The chain joins TRBV12-3 or TRBV12-4 to TRBJ1-1, with TRBD1 matching 7 bases. V was clipped by 3 bases and J by 7 bases; unmatched bases: 8. There are 14 residues in the CDR3. This chain's CDR3 is CASSFGQAYFEAFF. As DNA, the CDR3 is TGTGCCAGCAGTTTTGGACAGGCCTATTTTGAAGCTTTCTTT.

The chain links TRBV29-1 to TRBJ2-2; either TRBD1 or TRBD2 may supply D (5 bases each). Deletions cut 7 bases from V and 7 bases from J, with 16 bases between. The CDR3 length is 13 residues. The germline V gene has CDR1 SQVTM and CDR2 ANQGSEA. In nucleotides, the CDR3 is TGCAGCGCCCGCGAGGGGTTAAGCGGGGAGCTGTTTTTT. Translation: CSAREGLSGELFF.

This clonotype was counted at least ten times. The chain recombines TRBV27 with TRBJ1-5, with unresolved D. In germline, CDR1 is MNHEY, CDR2 SMNVEV (reference sequence). The V end lost 5 bases, the J end lost 7 bases, and 15 bases lay between the germline ends. CDR3 length: 14 amino acids. CDR3: CASSPRTGRQPQHF. The DNA of the CDR3 is TGTGCCAGCAGTCCGCGGACTGGGCGGCAGCCCCAGCATTTT.

In this sample, this clonotype turned up many times. The V call is TRBV19, the J call TRBJ1-5, with a weak D call TRBD1 (5 bases). The germline V gene has CDR1 LNHDA and CDR2 SQIVND (reference sequence). This CDR3 is 15 amino acids long. Trimming left V 6 bases short and J 3 bases short, with 15 bases between. CDR3 amino acids: CASRVDSSFNQPQHF. The CDR3 DNA reads TGTGCCAGTAGGGTCGACAGCTCCTTCAATCAGCCCCAGCATTTT.

This clonotype was picked up many times. The rearrangement links TRBV20-1 to TRBJ2-5, with 11 bases fitting TRBD2. Unmatched junction bases numbered 6, after V lost 1 base and J lost 2 bases. This CDR3 contains 16 residues. Germline values: CDR1 DFQATT, CDR2 SNEGSKA (reference sequence). CDR3 amino acids: CSARGLAGTSQETQYF. DNA for the CDR3: TGCAGTGCTAGAGGACTAGCGGGAACATCGCAAGAGACCCAGTACTTC.

This clonotype was counted ten times or more. V is TRBV6-5 and J is TRBJ2-5; D may be TRBD1 (5 bases). CDR3 length: 16 amino acids. CDR1 and CDR2 from the germline V gene are MNHEY and SVGAGI. V lost 2 bases to trimming and J lost 1 base, with 14 bases between them. CDR3 bases: TGTGCCAGCAGTTACCCCCCTCCGACAGCCCAAGAGACCCAGTACTTC. This encodes CASSYPPPTAQETQYF.

This clonotype came up a few times. The chain couples TRBV2 to TRBJ1-1, with D unresolved. V was shortened by 8 bases and J by 11 bases, with 12 bases between the two germline ends. The CDR3 consists of 10 residues. Germline V gives CDR1 SNHLY, CDR2 FYNNEI. The CDR3 bases are TGTGCCAGCCAAGGAAGGGAGGCTTTCTTT. Protein: CASQGREAFF.

Note on this clonotype: A much more abundant neighbour one base away suggests this may be a read error. The gene calls are TRBV6-1 and TRBJ2-4, with D possibly being TRBD2 (6 bases). The V gene's germline CDR1 is MNHNS and CDR2 SASEGT. This CDR3 region has 15 residues. The CDR3 DNA reads as TGTGCCAGCAGTCCTTCCTTACTAGCCAAAAACATTAAGTACTTC. As protein: CASSPSLLAKNIKYF.

This clonotype was recorded many times. The junction and the germline gene differ at one end; a read error may be behind it. The V call is TRBV10-3, the J call TRBJ1-6, with a weak D call TRBD1 (5 bases). Germline values: CDR1 ENHRY, CDR2 SYGVKD. The CDR3 runs to 15 residues. Written as DNA, the CDR3 is TGTGCCATCAGGGGCAGGGAGCCCTATGATTCACCCCTCCACTTT. Protein product: CAIRGREPYDSPLHF.

This clonotype occurred a few times. The chain has TRBV13 and TRBJ1-3; possibly TRBD1 for D (6 bases). V shed 0 bases and J shed 0 bases, with 15 bases lying between them. Germline CDR1 and CDR2: PRHDT and FYEKMQ (reference sequence). The CDR3 is 18 residues long. CDR3 region: CASSLGFDTGLSGNTIYF. The DNA of the CDR3 is TGTGCCAGCAGCTTAGGGTTTGATACAGGGCTCTCTGGAAACACCATATATTTT.